These 30 T cell receptor beta chains were all obtained from the same sample, sequenced in a study of cytomegalovirus exposure and HLA in healthy donors. The primer mix had 60 Vbeta and 13 Jbeta primers. TCRdb keeps only in-frame clones here, not all; method: immunoSEQ multiplex PCR. The table gives 35,000 to 50,000 clones; the top ten clones make up around 7.4% of it. Sequencing used PBMCs. The source is a male donor in good health and CMV-seronegative.

The chain links TRBV4-1 to TRBJ2-1; 9 positions match TRBD2. Germline assignment: CDR1 MGHRA and CDR2 YSYEKL. This CDR3 spans 16 amino acids. V trimming: 0 bases; J trimming: 12 bases; junction bases outside the gene matches: 12. This CDR3 is CASSQDPAGGGSGQFF. Written as DNA, the CDR3 is TGCGCCAGCAGCCAAGATCCGGCGGGAGGGGGTTCAGGGCAGTTCTTC.

The chain combines TRBV2 with TRBJ2-7; weak D call: TRBD1 (6 bases). This CDR3 has 14 amino acids. With 6 bases removed from V and 3 bases from J, the gap between germline ends came to 15 bases. In germline, CDR1 is SNHLY, CDR2 FYNNEI. CDR3 loop: CASREDSADYEQYF. CDR3 DNA: TGTGCCAGCAGAGAGGACAGCGCCGACTACGAGCAGTACTTC.

This chain links TRBV5-1 with TRBJ1-1, with 8 bases lining up with TRBD1. The CDR3 runs 13 residues. Losses at the gene ends were 7 bases for V and 3 bases for J; bases not matched to a gene: 5. CDR1 SGHRS and CDR2 YFSETQ come from the germline V gene. In DNA, the CDR3 is TGCGCCAGCCGGACAGGGAAGGACACTGAAGCTTTCTTT. Amino acid sequence: CASRTGKDTEAFF.

This chain links TRBV11-2 with TRBJ2-7, with D possibly matching TRBD2 (6 bases). CDR1 is SGHAT and CDR2 is FQNNGV in the germline V gene. The CDR3 covers 11 residues. The V end was cut by 6 bases, the J end by 9 bases, with 12 bases between. The CDR3 loop reads CASRGLSWQYF. DNA for the CDR3: TGTGCCAGCAGGGGACTTAGTTGGCAGTACTTC.

DNA of the CDR3: TGTGCCAGCAGACAACAGGGGTCTGGAAACACCATATATTTT. Translating it yields CASRQQGSGNTIYF. This chain uses TRBV6-1 with TRBJ1-3; 7 bases match TRBD1. The junction had 3 bases not matched to a gene; V was cut back by 6 bases and J by 1 base. Looked up from germline, CDR1 is MNHNS and CDR2 is SASEGT. The CDR3 has 14 amino acids.

The rearrangement joins TRBV7-8 to TRBJ2-3; 9 bases align to TRBD2. Looked up from germline, CDR1 is SGHVS and CDR2 is FQNEAQ. The CDR3 runs 21 residues. Unmatched junction bases numbered 18, after V lost 1 base and J lost 1 base. The CDR3 sequence: CASSLGGALAGWGVGTDTQYF. The CDR3 bases are TGTGCCAGCAGCTTAGGAGGGGCGCTAGCGGGATGGGGGGTGGGCACAGATACGCAGTATTTT. Based on the CDR3 plus reference TRBV7-8 and TRBJ2-3, the full variable domain is GAGVSQSPRYKVAKRGQDVALRCDPISGHVSLFWYQQALGQGPEFLTYFQNEAQLDKSGLPSDRFFAERPEGSVSTLKIQRTQQEDSAVYLCASSLGGALAGWGVGTDTQYFGPGTRLTVL.

The rearrangement joins TRBV11-2 to TRBJ2-5; 8 nucleotides line up with TRBD1. The junction had 7 bases not matched to a gene; V was cut back by 5 bases and J by 2 bases. In germline, CDR1 is SGHAT, CDR2 FQNNGV. The CDR3 consists of 15 residues. CDR3 amino acids: CASSSRDRLQETQYF. Written as DNA, the CDR3 is TGTGCCAGCAGCAGCCGGGACAGGCTTCAAGAGACCCAGTACTTC.

The chain links TRBV7-2 to TRBJ1-2, with D perhaps TRBD1 (6 bases). The V gene lost 4 bases and the J gene lost 8 bases, with 14 bases spanning the gap. This CDR3 region has 13 residues. Germline V gene lookup returns CDR1 SGHTA and CDR2 FQGNSA. The CDR3 loop is CASSSDWGQGYTF. CDR3 coding DNA: TGTGCCAGCAGCTCGGATTGGGGGCAGGGCTACACCTTC.

V and J are TRBV30 and TRBJ1-4; TRBD1 matches at 9 bases. Germline CDR1 reads GTSNPN; CDR2 reads SVGIG (reference sequence). The V and J ends lost 1 base and 7 bases, in that order; junction bases with no gene match: 7. CDR3 length: 15 amino acids. Here the CDR3 reads CAWSAPTGGIEKLFF. DNA of the CDR3: TGTGCCTGGAGTGCACCGACAGGGGGAATTGAAAAACTGTTTTTT.

This chain uses TRBV30 with TRBJ1-1; D perhaps matches TRBD1 (5 bases). Trimming removed 4 bases from V and 11 bases from J, with 20 bases in between. CDR3 length: 13 residues. Germline lookup yields CDR1 GTSNPN and CDR2 SVGIG (reference sequence). The CDR3 sequence: CAWIQLGPRGAFF. CDR3 nucleotides: TGTGCCTGGATCCAATTGGGTCCACGGGGGGCTTTCTTT.

The rearrangement joins TRBV7-2 to TRBJ2-3; tentative D call: TRBD1 (6 bases). Deletions cut 2 bases from V and 4 bases from J, with 13 bases between. Germline V gene data show CDR1 as SGHTA and CDR2 as FQGNSA. This CDR3 contains 15 residues. The CDR3 here is CASSLQGGGADTQYF. Here the CDR3 DNA reads TGTGCCAGCAGCTTACAGGGTGGGGGCGCAGATACGCAGTATTTT.

The chain employs TRBV7-8 and TRBJ2-7; TRBD1 might be the D (5 bases). The V and J ends lost 5 bases and 7 bases respectively, with 18 bases between them. CDR3 length equals 14 residues. From germline, CDR1 is SGHVS and CDR2 FQNEAQ. The DNA of the CDR3 is TGTGCCAGCAGCCCGATGCGCAGGGCCGAAGAGCAGTACTTC. Translated, it gives CASSPMRRAEEQYF.

This chain links TRBV18 with TRBJ2-5; D is perhaps TRBD1 (6 bases). The CDR3 sequence is 15 residues long. The V end was cut by 0 bases, the J end by 10 bases, with 18 bases between. CDR1 is KGHSH and CDR2 is LQKENI in the germline V gene. The CDR3: CASSPPTGTRSVQYF. CDR3 nucleotides: TGTGCCAGCTCACCACCAACAGGGACAAGGTCGGTCCAGTACTTC.

V usage is TRBV11-2 and J usage is TRBJ2-3, with 11 bases fitting TRBD2. Germline V gene lookup returns CDR1 SGHAT and CDR2 FQNNGV. After removal of 7 bases from V and 2 bases from J, the junction contained 5 bases not matched to a gene. This CDR3 spans 15 amino acids. The CDR3 sequence is CASTGTSGNTDTQYF. The CDR3, as DNA: TGTGCCAGCACTGGGACTAGCGGAAACACAGATACGCAGTATTTT.

The J gene is TRBJ1-1, the V gene TRBV9; 9 nucleotides align to TRBD1. V lost 4 bases, J lost 5 bases, and 6 bases stayed unmatched. Germline-derived CDR1 and CDR2 are SGDLS and YYNGEE. This CDR3 spans 14 amino acids. The CDR3 coding sequence is TGTGCCAGCAGCTTACAGGGGGCAGATACTGAAGCTTTCTTT. This codes for CASSLQGADTEAFF.

The chain combines TRBV10-3 with TRBJ2-2; 9 nucleotides agree with TRBD2. The CDR3 has 16 residues. Germline V lookup: CDR1 ENHRY, CDR2 SYGVKD. With 2 bases clipped from V and 5 bases from J, the junction kept 6 bases outside the gene matches. The CDR3 loop is CAISEIAGESTGELFF. The CDR3 region has the DNA TGTGCCATCAGTGAGATAGCGGGAGAGAGTACCGGGGAGCTGTTTTTT.

The chain employs TRBV4-3 and TRBJ2-2, with D possibly matching TRBD1 (5 bases). Trimming pared 0 bases from V and 4 bases from J, leaving 9 bases between. Germline V lookup: CDR1 LGHNA, CDR2 YSLEER. This CDR3 has 15 amino acids. The CDR3 nucleotides read TGCGCCAGCAGCCAAGATCCTAGGGGCACCGGGGAGCTGTTTTTT. Translation gives CASSQDPRGTGELFF.

The rearrangement uses TRBV10-3 and TRBJ1-4, with TRBD1 as a possible D gene (6 bases). CDR3 length: 17 amino acids. Germline V gives CDR1 ENHRY, CDR2 SYGVKD. Trimming took 2 bases from V and 3 from J, leaving 16 bases between them. The CDR3 reads CAISEAFRGAANEKLFF. DNA for the CDR3: TGTGCCATCAGTGAGGCGTTTCGGGGGGCGGCTAATGAAAAACTGTTTTTT.

V and J are TRBV18 and TRBJ1-1; D not resolved. V lost 3 bases to trimming and J lost 0 bases, with 5 bases between them. CDR3 length: 13 residues. The germline V gene encodes CDR1 KGHSH and CDR2 LQKENI. This chain's CDR3 is CASSPALNTEAFF. CDR3 DNA sequence: TGTGCCAGCTCACCGGCTCTGAACACTGAAGCTTTCTTT.

The chain recombines TRBV6-4 with TRBJ2-1; D is possibly TRBD2 (6 bases). The CDR3 loop spans 13 amino acids. Per germline, CDR1 MRHNA and CDR2 SNTAGT. The V end lost 2 bases, the J end lost 5 bases, and 7 bases lay between the germline ends. Here the CDR3 DNA reads TGTGCCAGCAGTGACGAGCGGGACAATGAGCAGTTCTTC. Residues: CASSDERDNEQFF.

The chain uses TRBV12-5 and TRBJ2-7; 7 bases match TRBD2. The V gene end was trimmed by 0 bases and the J gene end by 2 bases; junction bases not matched to a gene: 7. CDR1 and CDR2 (germline): LGHNT, FRNRAP. This CDR3 is 16 amino acids long. The CDR3 here is CASGLVETSITYEQYF. The CDR3 region has the DNA TGTGCTAGTGGTTTGGTTGAGACTAGCATTACCTACGAGCAGTACTTC. The whole variable domain, filled in from reference TRBV12-5 and TRBJ2-7, reads DARVTQTPRHKVTEMGQEVTMRCQPILGHNTVFWYRQTMMQGLELLAYFRNRAPLDDSGMPKDRFSAEMPDATLATLKIQPSEPRDSAVYFCASGLVETSITYEQYFGPGTRLTVT.

The chain recombines TRBV6-1 with TRBJ2-3; 9 bases match TRBD2. The CDR3 consists of 15 residues. The junction had 8 bases not matched to a gene; V was cut back by 6 bases and J by 4 bases. Germline values: CDR1 MNHNS, CDR2 SASEGT. CDR3 amino acids: CASRGGTSWADTQYF. CDR3 nucleotides: TGTGCCAGCAGGGGCGGGACTAGCTGGGCAGATACGCAGTATTTT.

This sequence joins TRBV30 and TRBJ2-5; 12 positions match TRBD1. Germline V gives CDR1 GTSNPN, CDR2 SVGIG (reference sequence). The CDR3 has 16 amino acids. The V segment lost 5 bases and the J segment 4 bases; nucleotides outside the gene matches: 11. CDR3 amino acids: CAWDPGTGGPVETQYF. For the CDR3, the DNA is TGTGCCTGGGATCCCGGGACAGGGGGCCCAGTAGAGACCCAGTACTTC.

The J gene is TRBJ1-2, the V gene TRBV6-5; D is undetermined. Looked up from germline, CDR1 is MNHEY and CDR2 is SVGAGI. CDR3 size: 15 residues. Deletions cut 0 bases from V and 2 bases from J, with 10 bases between. The CDR3 nucleotides are TGTGCCAGCAGTTACTCGATAGCGGGAAACTATGGCTACACCTTC. It is translated as CASSYSIAGNYGYTF.

The rearrangement joins TRBV19 to TRBJ1-5; weak D call: TRBD1 (6 bases). This CDR3 comprises 14 residues. CDR1 and CDR2 (germline): LNHDA, SQIVND (reference sequence). V dropped 2 bases and J dropped 7 bases, with 12 bases sitting between them. CDR3 coding DNA: TGTGCCAGTAGTATAACGGGGGGCGGGCAGCCCCAGCATTTT. Protein: CASSITGGGQPQHF.

The V and J genes are TRBV9 and TRBJ1-4; 12 bases fit TRBD1. V was pared by 4 bases and J by 5 bases, with 6 bases of the junction left unmatched. This CDR3 has 16 residues. CDR1 and CDR2 from the germline V gene are SGDLS and YYNGEE. The CDR3 reads CASSPGTGGANEKLFF. CDR3 DNA: TGTGCCAGCAGCCCGGGGACAGGGGGCGCGAATGAAAAACTGTTTTTT.

V and J are TRBV5-1 and TRBJ1-3; a possible D gene is TRBD1 (6 bases). The CDR3 covers 17 residues. V dropped 4 bases and J dropped 0 bases, with 17 bases sitting between them. The germline CDR1 and CDR2 sequences are SGHRS and YFSETQ. The CDR3 coding sequence is TGCGCCAGCAGCACAGGGCCTTCGCTAGTCTCTGGAAACACCATATATTTT. Protein: CASSTGPSLVSGNTIYF.

This clone counts as medium-sized by frequency. This chain joins TRBV5-1 and TRBJ1-4, with 7 nucleotides matching TRBD1. This CDR3 has 16 amino acids. V dropped 4 bases and J dropped 7; count of bases not matched to a gene: 13. Germline lookup yields CDR1 SGHRS and CDR2 YFSETQ. For the CDR3, the DNA is TGCGCCAGCAGCAAGGGAACAGGGGTCGGAAGTGAAAAACTGTTTTTT. This gives the protein CASSKGTGVGSEKLFF.

This rearrangement joins TRBV10-3 to TRBJ2-5; TRBD2 is a possible D gene (5 bases). Germline V gene sequence: CDR1 ENHRY, CDR2 SYGVKD. The CDR3 is 15 residues long. Trimming removed 9 bases from V and 2 bases from J, with 19 bases in between. For the CDR3, the DNA is TGTGCCATAGCGGAGGCCCCGGACTGGCAAGAGACCCAGTACTTC. This gives the protein CAIAEAPDWQETQYF.

The chain carries TRBV5-1 and TRBJ2-3, with no clear D. V was clipped by 1 base and J by 0 bases, with 6 bases between them. CDR1 and CDR2 (germline): SGHRS, YFSETQ. The CDR3 loop spans 14 amino acids. CDR3 residues: CASSLQISTDTQYF. Written as DNA, the CDR3 is TGCGCCAGCAGCTTGCAGATCAGCACAGATACGCAGTATTTT.